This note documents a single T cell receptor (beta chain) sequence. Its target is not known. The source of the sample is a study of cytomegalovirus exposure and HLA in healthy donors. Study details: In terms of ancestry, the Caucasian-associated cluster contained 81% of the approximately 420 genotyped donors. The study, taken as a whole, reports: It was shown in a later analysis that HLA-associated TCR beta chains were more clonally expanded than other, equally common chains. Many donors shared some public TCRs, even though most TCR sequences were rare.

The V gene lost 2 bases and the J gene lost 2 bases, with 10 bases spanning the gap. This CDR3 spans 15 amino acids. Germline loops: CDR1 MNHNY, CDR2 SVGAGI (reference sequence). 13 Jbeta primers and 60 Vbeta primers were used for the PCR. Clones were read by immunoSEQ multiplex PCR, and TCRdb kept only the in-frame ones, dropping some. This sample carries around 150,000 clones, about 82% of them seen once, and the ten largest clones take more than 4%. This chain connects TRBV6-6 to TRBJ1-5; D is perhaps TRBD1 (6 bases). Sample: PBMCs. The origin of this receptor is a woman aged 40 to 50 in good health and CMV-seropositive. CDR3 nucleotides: TGTGCCAGCAGTTACCAGGGGAGTCGCAATCAGCCCCAGCATTTT. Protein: CASSYQGSRNQPQHF.